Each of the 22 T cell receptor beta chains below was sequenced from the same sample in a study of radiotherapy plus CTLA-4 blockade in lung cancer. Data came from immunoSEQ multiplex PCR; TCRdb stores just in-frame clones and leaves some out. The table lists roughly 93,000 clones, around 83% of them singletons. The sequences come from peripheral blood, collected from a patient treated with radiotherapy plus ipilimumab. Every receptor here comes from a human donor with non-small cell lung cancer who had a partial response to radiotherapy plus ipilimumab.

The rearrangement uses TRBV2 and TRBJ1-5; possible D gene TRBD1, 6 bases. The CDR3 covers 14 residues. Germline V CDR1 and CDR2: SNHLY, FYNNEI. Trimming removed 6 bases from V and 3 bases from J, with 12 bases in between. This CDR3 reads CASRRDISNQPQHF. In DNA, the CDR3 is TGTGCCAGCAGAAGGGACATCTCCAATCAGCCCCAGCATTTT.

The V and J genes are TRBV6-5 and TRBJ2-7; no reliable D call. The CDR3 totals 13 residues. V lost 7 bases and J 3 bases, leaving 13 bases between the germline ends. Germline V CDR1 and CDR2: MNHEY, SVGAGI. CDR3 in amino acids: CASTPARFYEQYF. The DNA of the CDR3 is TGTGCCAGCACTCCTGCGCGGTTCTACGAGCAGTACTTC.

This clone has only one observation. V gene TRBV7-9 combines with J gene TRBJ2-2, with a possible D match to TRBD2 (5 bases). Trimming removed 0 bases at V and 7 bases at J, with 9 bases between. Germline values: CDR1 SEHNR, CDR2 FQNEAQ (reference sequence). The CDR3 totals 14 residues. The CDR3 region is CASSLANGVGELFF. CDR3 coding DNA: TGTGCCAGCAGCTTAGCTAACGGGGTCGGGGAGCTGTTTTTT.

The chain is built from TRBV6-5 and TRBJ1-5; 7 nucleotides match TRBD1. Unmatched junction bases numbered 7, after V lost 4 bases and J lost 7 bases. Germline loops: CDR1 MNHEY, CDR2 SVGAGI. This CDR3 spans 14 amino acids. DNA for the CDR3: TGTGCCAGCAGTTCCCTCAACAGGGGACAGCCCCAGCATTTT. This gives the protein CASSSLNRGQPQHF.

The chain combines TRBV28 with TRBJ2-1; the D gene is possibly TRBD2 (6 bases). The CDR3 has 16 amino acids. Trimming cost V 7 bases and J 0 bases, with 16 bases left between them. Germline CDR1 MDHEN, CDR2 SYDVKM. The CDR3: CASTPGGADSYNEQFF. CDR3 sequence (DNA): TGTGCCAGCACCCCCGGGGGTGCGGACTCCTACAATGAGCAGTTCTTC. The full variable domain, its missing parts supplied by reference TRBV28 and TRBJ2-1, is DVKVTQSSRYLVKRTGEKVFLECVQDMDHENMFWYRQDPGLGLRLIYFSYDVKMKEKGDIPEGYSVSREKKERFSLILESASTNQTSMYLCASTPGGADSYNEQFFGPGTRLTVL.

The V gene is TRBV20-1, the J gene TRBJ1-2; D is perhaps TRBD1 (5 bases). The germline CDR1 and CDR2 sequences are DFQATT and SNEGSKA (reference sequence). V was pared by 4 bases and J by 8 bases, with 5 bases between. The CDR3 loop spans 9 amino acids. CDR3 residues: CSAKGGYTF. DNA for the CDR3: TGCAGTGCTAAGGGGGGCTACACCTTC.

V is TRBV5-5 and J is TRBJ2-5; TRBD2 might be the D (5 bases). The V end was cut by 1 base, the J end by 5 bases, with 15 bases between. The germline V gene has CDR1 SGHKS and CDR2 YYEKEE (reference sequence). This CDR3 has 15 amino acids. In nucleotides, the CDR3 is TGTGCCAGCAGCTTGTCGGCCGGCGGGCCCGAGACCCAGTACTTC. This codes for CASSLSAGGPETQYF.

CDR3 residues: CASTERGQGGYTF. In nucleotides, the CDR3 is TGTGCCAGCACAGAGCGGGGGCAGGGAGGCTACACCTTC. The J gene is TRBJ1-2, the V gene TRBV6-1, with TRBD1 as a possible D gene (6 bases). Germline V lookup: CDR1 MNHNS, CDR2 SASEGT. This CDR3 contains 13 residues. V lost 7 bases and J lost 8, with 17 bases in between.

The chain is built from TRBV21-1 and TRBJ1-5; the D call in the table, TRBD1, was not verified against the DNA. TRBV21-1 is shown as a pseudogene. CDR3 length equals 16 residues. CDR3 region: CASSNPNRLDNQPQHF. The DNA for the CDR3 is TGTGCCAGCAGCAATCCCAACAGGCTCGACAATCAGCCCCAGCATTTT.

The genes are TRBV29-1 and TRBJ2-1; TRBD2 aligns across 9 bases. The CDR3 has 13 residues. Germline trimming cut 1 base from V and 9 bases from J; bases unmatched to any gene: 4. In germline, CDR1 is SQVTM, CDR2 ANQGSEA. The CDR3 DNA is TGCAGCGTTGAAGGCGGGAGGGGCGTTGAGCAGTTCTTC. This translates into CSVEGGRGVEQFF.

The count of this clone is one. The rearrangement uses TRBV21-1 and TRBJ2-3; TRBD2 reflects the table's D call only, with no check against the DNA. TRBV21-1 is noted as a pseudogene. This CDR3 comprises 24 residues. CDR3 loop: CASSKFALLLQGETSGSFTDTQYF. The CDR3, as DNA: TGTGCCAGCAGCAAATTTGCTCTCCTTCTGCAGGGTGAGACTAGCGGGAGTTTCACAGATACGCAGTATTTT.

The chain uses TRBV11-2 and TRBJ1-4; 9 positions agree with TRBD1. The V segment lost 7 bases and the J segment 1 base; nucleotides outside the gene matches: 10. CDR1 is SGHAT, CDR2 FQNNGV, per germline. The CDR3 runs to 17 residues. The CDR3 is CASTTGTGLLTNEKLFF. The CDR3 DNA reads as TGTGCCAGCACCACCGGGACAGGGTTACTAACTAATGAAAAACTGTTTTTT.

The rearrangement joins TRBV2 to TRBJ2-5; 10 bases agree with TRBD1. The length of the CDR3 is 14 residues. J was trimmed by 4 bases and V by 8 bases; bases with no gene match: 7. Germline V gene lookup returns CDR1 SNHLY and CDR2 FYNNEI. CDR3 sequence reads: CASLGQGSPETQYF. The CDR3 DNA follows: TGTGCCAGCCTGGGACAGGGGAGCCCAGAGACCCAGTACTTC.

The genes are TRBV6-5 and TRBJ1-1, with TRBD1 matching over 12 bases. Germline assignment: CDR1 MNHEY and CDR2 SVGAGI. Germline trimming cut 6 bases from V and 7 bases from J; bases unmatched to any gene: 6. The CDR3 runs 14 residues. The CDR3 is CASRRDRGRIEAFF. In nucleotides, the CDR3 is TGTGCCAGCAGACGGGACAGGGGGCGCATTGAAGCTTTCTTT.

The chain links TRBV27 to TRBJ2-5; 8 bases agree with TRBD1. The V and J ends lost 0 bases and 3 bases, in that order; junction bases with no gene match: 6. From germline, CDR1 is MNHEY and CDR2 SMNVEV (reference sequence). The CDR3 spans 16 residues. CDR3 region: CASSLSLRDRKETQYF. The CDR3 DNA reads TGTGCCAGCAGTTTATCGCTCCGGGACAGGAAAGAGACCCAGTACTTC.

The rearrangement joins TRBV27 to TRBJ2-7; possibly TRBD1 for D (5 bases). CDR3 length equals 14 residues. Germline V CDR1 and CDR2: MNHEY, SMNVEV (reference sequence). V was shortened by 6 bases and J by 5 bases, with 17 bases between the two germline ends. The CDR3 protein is CASSPVGPLNEQYF. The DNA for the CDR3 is TGTGCCAGCAGCCCTGTGGGGCCTCTAAACGAGCAGTACTTC.

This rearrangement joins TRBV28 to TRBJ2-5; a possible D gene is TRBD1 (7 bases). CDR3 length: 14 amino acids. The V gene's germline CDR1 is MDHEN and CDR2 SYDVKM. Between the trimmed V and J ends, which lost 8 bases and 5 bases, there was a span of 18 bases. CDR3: CASWDSLGRETQYF. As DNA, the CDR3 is TGTGCCAGCTGGGACAGCCTGGGGAGGGAGACCCAGTACTTC.

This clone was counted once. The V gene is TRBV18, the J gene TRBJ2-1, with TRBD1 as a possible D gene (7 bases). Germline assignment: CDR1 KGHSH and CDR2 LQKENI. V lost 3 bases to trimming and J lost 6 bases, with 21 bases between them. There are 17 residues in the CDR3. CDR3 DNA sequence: TGTGCCAGCTCACCTCGGGGGTCGAGGGGGCGGACCAATGAGCAGTTCTTC. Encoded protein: CASSPRGSRGRTNEQFF.

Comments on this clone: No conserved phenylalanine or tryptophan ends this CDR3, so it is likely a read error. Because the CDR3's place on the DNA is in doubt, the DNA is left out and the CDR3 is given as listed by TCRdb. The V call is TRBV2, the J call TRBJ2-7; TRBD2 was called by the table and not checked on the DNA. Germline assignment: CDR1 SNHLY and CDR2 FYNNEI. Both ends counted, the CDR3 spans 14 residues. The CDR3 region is CASSALGLAGQTGI.

Here the CDR3 reads CASSASGGGNQPQHF. The CDR3 region has the DNA TGTGCCAGCAGCGCCTCCGGAGGAGGCAATCAGCCCCAGCATTTT. The genes are TRBV9 and TRBJ1-5; D is ambiguous. V gave up 3 bases and J gave up 2 bases, with 12 bases separating them. Germline V gives CDR1 SGDLS, CDR2 YYNGEE. The CDR3 is 15 amino acids.

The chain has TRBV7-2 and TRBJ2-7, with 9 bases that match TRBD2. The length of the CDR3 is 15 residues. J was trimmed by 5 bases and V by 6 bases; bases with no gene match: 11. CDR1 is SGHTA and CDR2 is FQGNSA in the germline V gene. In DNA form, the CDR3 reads TGTGCCAGCAGTCCCGGGACTAGCCTTTTCGACGAGCAGTACTTC. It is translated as CASSPGTSLFDEQYF.

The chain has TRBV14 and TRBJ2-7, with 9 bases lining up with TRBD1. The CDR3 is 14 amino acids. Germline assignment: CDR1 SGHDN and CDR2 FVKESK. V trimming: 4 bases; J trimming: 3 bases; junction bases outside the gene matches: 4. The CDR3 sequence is CASSRTGEFYEQYF. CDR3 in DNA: TGTGCCAGCAGCCGGACAGGGGAATTCTACGAGCAGTACTTC.